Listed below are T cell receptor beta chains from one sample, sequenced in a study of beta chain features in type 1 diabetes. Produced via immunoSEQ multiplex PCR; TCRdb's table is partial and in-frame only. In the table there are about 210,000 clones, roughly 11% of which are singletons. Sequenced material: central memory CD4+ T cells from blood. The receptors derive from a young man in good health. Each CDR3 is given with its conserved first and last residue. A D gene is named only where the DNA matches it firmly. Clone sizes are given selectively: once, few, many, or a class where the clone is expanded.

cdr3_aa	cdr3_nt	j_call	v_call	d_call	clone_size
CASSPLLDNEQFF	TGTGCCAGCAGCCCCCTCCTCGACAATGAGCAGTTCTTC	TRBJ2-1	TRBV7-9	.	few
CASRKILAGVTDTQYF	TGTGCCAGTAGGAAGATTCTAGCGGGAGTAACAGATACGCAGTATTTT	TRBJ2-3	TRBV19	TRBD2	few
CASSPPGTSGMAVETQYF	TGTGCCAGCTCACCGCCCGGGACTAGCGGGATGGCGGTAGAGACCCAGTACTTC	TRBJ2-5	TRBV18	TRBD2	.
CASSISFGELFF	TGTGCCAGCAGCATCTCATTCGGGGAGCTGTTTTTT	TRBJ2-2	TRBV9	.	.
CASSFGTGVSYEQYF	TGTGCCAGCAGCTTCGGGACAGGAGTTTCCTACGAGCAGTACTTC	TRBJ2-7	TRBV11-2	TRBD1	.
CASSPMRRASGRDSYEQYF	TGTGCCAGCAGTCCTATGCGGAGGGCTAGCGGGAGGGACTCCTACGAGCAGTACTTC	TRBJ2-7	TRBV28	TRBD2	few
CSVVRNQETQYF	TGCAGCGTTGTAAGGAATCAAGAGACCCAGTACTTC	TRBJ2-5	TRBV29-1	.	few
CAWRHDENTEAFF	TGTGCCTGGAGGCACGATGAGAACACTGAAGCTTTCTTT	TRBJ1-1	TRBV30	.	few
CASSLQGNTEAFF	TGTGCCAGCAGCTTACAGGGGAACACTGAAGCTTTCTTT	TRBJ1-1	TRBV7-9	.	few
CAWSGDSGSQETQYF	TGTGCCTGGAGTGGCGATAGCGGGAGCCAAGAGACCCAGTACTTC	TRBJ2-5	TRBV30	TRBD2	few
CASSLAGRESKNNQYF	TGCGCCAGCAGCTTGGCCGGAAGGGAATCAAAAAACAATCAGTACTTC	TRBJ2-4	TRBV5-1	.	few
CASRLTGTSSYEQYF	TGTGCCAGCAGATTGACCGGGACTTCCTCCTACGAGCAGTACTTC	TRBJ2-7	TRBV7-2	.	.
CASSQVIGETQYF	TGTGCCAGCAGCCAAGTCATCGGAGAGACCCAGTACTTC	TRBJ2-5	TRBV14	.	.
CASSPSGTYEQYF	TGTGCCAGCTCACCCTCGGGGACCTACGAGCAGTACTTC	TRBJ2-7	TRBV18	.	.
CASSFGTTHTGELFF	TGTGCCAGCAGCTTCGGGACGACCCACACCGGGGAGCTGTTTTTT	TRBJ2-2	TRBV7-2	.	few
CSVEVYAGLAGTDTQYF	TGCAGCGTTGAAGTATATGCGGGACTAGCGGGAACAGATACGCAGTATTTT	TRBJ2-3	TRBV29-1	TRBD2	few
CASSPLTDEGTDTQYF	TGTGCCAGCTCACCCCTTACGGACGAGGGCACAGATACGCAGTATTTT	TRBJ2-3	TRBV18	.	.
CASSPVKGAHTQYF	TGTGCCAGCAGCCCGGTCAAGGGGGCACATACGCAGTATTTT	TRBJ2-3	TRBV7-9	TRBD1	many
CAISALDSFYEQFF	TGTGCCATCAGTGCTCTCGACAGTTTCTATGAGCAGTTCTTC	TRBJ2-1	TRBV10-3	.	few
CASSLMRTKNTGELFF	TGTGCCAGCAGCTTAATGCGGACAAAGAACACCGGGGAGCTGTTTTTT	TRBJ2-2	TRBV7-2	.	many
CASSQGLAGAGANVLTF	TGTGCCAGCAGCCAGGGACTAGCGGGAGCTGGGGCCAACGTCCTGACTTTC	TRBJ2-6	TRBV7-3	TRBD2	.
CASSLEPAQHEQFF	TGTGCCAGCAGCTTAGAGCCAGCGCAGCATGAGCAGTTCTTC	TRBJ2-1	TRBV7-3	.	few
CASSLSNGINEQFF	TGCGCCAGCAGCTTGTCAAACGGCATTAATGAGCAGTTCTTC	TRBJ2-1	TRBV5-1	.	few
CASSSLGLATGDEQFF	TGTGCCAGCAGCTCACTAGGACTGGCTACAGGTGATGAGCAGTTCTTC	TRBJ2-1	TRBV5-6	.	.
CSVVWQGGRGNEQFF	TGCAGCGTTGTGTGGCAGGGCGGGAGAGGTAATGAGCAGTTCTTC	TRBJ2-1	TRBV29-1	TRBD2	.
CASSQDVREEDTQYF	TGTGCCAGCAGCCAGGACGTCCGGGAGGAAGATACGCAGTATTTT	TRBJ2-3	TRBV4-2	TRBD2	few